The source of this T cell receptor (beta chain) is a study of beta chain features in type 1 diabetes. General study points: The study found moderately but significantly shorter TCRB CDR3s in all four CD4+ subsets of Type 1 diabetes patients. For cells with high TCR expression, cDNA sequencing could yield over-representation.

Donors underwent one heparinised blood draw, about 110 mL on average. Turning to this clone: Its antigen is not identified.

TCRB transcripts that were expressed got sequenced, as all of the isolated RNA had been reverse transcribed. Produced via immunoSEQ multiplex PCR; TCRdb's table is partial and in-frame only. Found here are 400,000 or so clones, 8% to 10% of them singletons; the top ten hold about 0.6%. The germline CDR1 and CDR2 sequences are MNHNS and SASEGT. The CDR3 loop spans 17 amino acids. The trim removed 3 bases at V and 2 bases at J, leaving 5 bases unmatched. V usage is TRBV6-1 and J usage is TRBJ1-5; 12 bases fit TRBD1. The receptor was isolated from a man aged 25-40 years with type 1 diabetes. Sequences were obtained from central memory CD4+ T cells from blood. In DNA, the CDR3 is TGTGCCAGCAGTGATCCGGGACAGGGGGCCGGCAATCAGCCCCAGCATTTT. Its protein is CASSDPGQGAGNQPQHF.